These 6 T cell receptor beta chains were all obtained from the same sample, sequenced in a study of blood T cell repertoires in COVID-19. Assay used: immunoSEQ multiplex PCR; TCRdb lists only in-frame clones, some missing. Of over 100,000 clones in the sample, approximately 90% are singletons; the top ten hold about 1.1%. The sequenced sample was peripheral blood. The receptors shown here come from a human donor in a cohort sampled during active COVID-19.

The chain joins TRBV7-9 to TRBJ1-5, with no clear D. This CDR3 region has 14 residues. Trimming stripped 5 bases from V and 4 bases from J, with 12 bases between. Germline lookup yields CDR1 SEHNR and CDR2 FQNEAQ (reference sequence). CDR3 amino acids: CASSRPGENQPQHF. The CDR3 DNA reads as TGTGCCAGCAGCCGTCCCGGAGAAAATCAGCCCCAGCATTTT. The full variable domain, its missing parts supplied by reference TRBV7-9 and TRBJ1-5, is DTGVSQNPRHKITKRGQNVTFRCDPISEHNRLYWYRQTLGQGPEFLTYFQNEAQLEKSRLLSDRFSAERPKGSFSTLEIQRTEQGDSAMYLCASSRPGENQPQHFGDGTRLSIL.

This sequence joins TRBV2 and TRBJ2-5; tentatively, D is TRBD2 (6 bases). This CDR3 spans 15 amino acids. The germline gives CDR1 SNHLY, CDR2 FYNNEI. Trimming stripped 4 bases from V and 5 bases from J, with 17 bases between. CDR3: CASSVAGRSGETQYF. The CDR3 DNA sequence: TGTGCCAGCAGTGTGGCGGGGAGGAGTGGTGAGACCCAGTACTTC. The complete variable domain, with remaining parts taken from reference TRBV2 and TRBJ2-5, reads EPEVTQTPSHQVTQMGQEVILRCVPISNHLYFYWYRQILGQKVEFLVSFYNNEISEKSEIFDDQFSVERPDGSNFTLKIRSTKLEDSAMYFCASSVAGRSGETQYFGPGTRLLVL.

In its sample, this clone was seen once. The CDR3 sequence: CASSSTGEGWANTEAFF. The CDR3 DNA reads as TGTGCCAGCAGCTCGACCGGGGAGGGGTGGGCGAACACTGAAGCTTTCTTT. V is TRBV3-1 (or the pseudogene TRBV3-2) and J is TRBJ1-1; perhaps TRBD1 as D (5 bases). Germline V gene data show CDR1 as LGHDT and CDR2 as YNNKEL (reference sequence). There are 17 residues in the CDR3. V was trimmed by 5 bases and J by 1 base, leaving 20 bases between them.

The genes are TRBV10-2 and TRBJ2-5, with TRBD2 as a possible D gene (5 bases). The CDR3 length is 13 residues. CDR1 and CDR2 (germline): WSHSY, SAAADI. The V end lost 7 bases, the J end lost 4 bases, and 13 bases lay between the germline ends. The CDR3 protein is CASNSLAPETQYF. The CDR3 DNA reads TGCGCCAGCAACTCTCTAGCTCCAGAGACCCAGTACTTC.

The chain's CDR3 is CASSQTGKRTGANVLTF. The CDR3 region has the DNA TGTGCCAGCAGCCAGACGGGTAAACGTACTGGGGCCAACGTCCTGACTTTC. The rearrangement joins TRBV5-4 to TRBJ2-6; D is unresolved. CDR1 and CDR2 from the germline V gene are SGHNT and YYREEE (reference sequence). The ends were cut back, 4 bases at V and 2 bases at J, with 16 bases in the middle. The CDR3 runs 17 residues. Full variable domain (missing parts from reference TRBV5-4 and TRBJ2-6): ETGVTQSPTHLIKTRGQQVTLRCSSQSGHNTVSWYQQALGQGPQFIFQYYREEENGRGNFPPRFSGLQFPNYSSELNVNALELDDSALYLCASSQTGKRTGANVLTFGAGSRLTVL.

This chain joins TRBV10-2 and TRBJ1-2; no clear D. Germline lookup yields CDR1 WSHSY and CDR2 SAAADI. Trimming removed 3 bases from V and 4 bases from J, with 9 bases in between. This CDR3 spans 13 amino acids. The CDR3 sequence is CASSDPKSYGYTF. The CDR3 DNA is TGCGCCAGCAGTGACCCCAAGAGCTATGGCTACACCTTC.